The source of this T cell receptor (beta chain) is a study of human T cells and chemical hapten exposure. Study background: Minor volume differences among pooled libraries chiefly drove per-sample TCR yield variation. Study findings and constraints: TCRs exceeding 1 in 1000 frequency stayed unchanged with DPC sensitization.

This clonotype was observed at least ten times. Its antigen remains unknown. The sample's time point: healthy volunteer bleed at 2 weeks. The total RNA was obtained from whole blood that was not fractionated. The library attached unique molecular identifiers to individual cDNA molecules. TCRdb re-derived calls from the RACE reads in MiXCR, one entry per CDR3 protein. The table records about 130,000 distinct CDR3 sequences, approximately 9.5% of them present only once. This CDR3 region has 11 residues. V lost 6 bases, J lost 4 bases, and 5 bases lay in between. The specimen was whole blood. This clonotype originated in a male donor in good health. Some clones in this sample may be carry-over from other donors' samples. The V gene is TRBV12-3 or TRBV12-4, the J gene TRBJ2-3; D gene uncertain. The CDR3 nucleotides read TGTGCCAGCAGGGCTGCAGATACGCAGTATTTT. Its translation: CASRAADTQYF.